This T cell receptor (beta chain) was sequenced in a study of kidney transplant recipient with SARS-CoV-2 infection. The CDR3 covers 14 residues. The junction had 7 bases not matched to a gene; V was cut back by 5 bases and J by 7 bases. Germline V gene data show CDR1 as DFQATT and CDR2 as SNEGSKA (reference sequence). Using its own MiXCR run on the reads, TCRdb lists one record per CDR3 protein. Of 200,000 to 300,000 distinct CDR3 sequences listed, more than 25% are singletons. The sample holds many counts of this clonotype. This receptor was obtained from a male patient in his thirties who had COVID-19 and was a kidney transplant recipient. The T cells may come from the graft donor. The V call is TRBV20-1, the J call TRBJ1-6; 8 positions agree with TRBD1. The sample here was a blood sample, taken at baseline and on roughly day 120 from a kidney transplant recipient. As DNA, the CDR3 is TGCAGTGCTCGCCCGACAGGGGAGAATTCACCCCTCCACTTT. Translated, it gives CSARPTGENSPLHF.